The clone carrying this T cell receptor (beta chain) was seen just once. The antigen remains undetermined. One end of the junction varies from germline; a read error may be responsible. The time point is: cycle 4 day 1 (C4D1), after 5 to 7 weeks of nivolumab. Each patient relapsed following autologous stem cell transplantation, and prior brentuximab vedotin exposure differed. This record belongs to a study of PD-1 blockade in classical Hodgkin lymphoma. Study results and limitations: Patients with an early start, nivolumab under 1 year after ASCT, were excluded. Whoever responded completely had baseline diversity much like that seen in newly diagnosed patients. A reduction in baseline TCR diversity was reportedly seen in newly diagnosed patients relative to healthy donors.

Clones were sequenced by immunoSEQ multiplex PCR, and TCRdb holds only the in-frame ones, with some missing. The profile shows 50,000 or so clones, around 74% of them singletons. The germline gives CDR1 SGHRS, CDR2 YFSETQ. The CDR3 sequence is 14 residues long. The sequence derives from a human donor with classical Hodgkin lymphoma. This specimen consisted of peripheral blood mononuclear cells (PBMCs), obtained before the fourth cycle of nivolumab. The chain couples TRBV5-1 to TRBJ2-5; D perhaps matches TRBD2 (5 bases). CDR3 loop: CASSYGLAQETQYF. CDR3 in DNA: TGCGCCAGTAGCTACGGACTGGCCCAAGAGACCCAGTACTTC.